Listed here are 2 T cell receptor beta chains from one sample, sequenced in a study of blood T cell repertoires in COVID-19. Data came from immunoSEQ multiplex PCR; TCRdb stores just in-frame clones and leaves some out. Among hundreds of thousands of clones, 70% to 90% were seen once, and the ten largest hold approximately 8.3%. Sample: PBMCs or T cells enriched from blood (not recorded which). The source of these receptors is a woman aged 55-70 years who had recovered from COVID-19.

The rearrangement uses TRBV12-3 or TRBV12-4 and TRBJ2-3; D not resolved. V dropped 4 bases and J dropped 3 bases, with 8 bases sitting between them. The CDR3 covers 13 residues. The CDR3 loop reads CASSWANTDTQYF. CDR3 sequence (DNA): TGTGCCAGCAGTTGGGCAAATACAGATACGCAGTATTTT.

In its sample, this clone was seen once. This chain links TRBV7-9 with TRBJ1-2; the D gene is possibly TRBD1 (5 bases). V lost 3 bases and J 3 bases, leaving 11 bases between the germline ends. CDR1 and CDR2 from the germline V gene are SEHNR and FQNEAQ (reference sequence). This CDR3 contains 14 residues. CDR3 in DNA: TGTGCCAGCAGCTTCTTGGGGGGGGACTATGGCTACACCTTC. Its protein is CASSFLGGDYGYTF. Drawing the rest from reference TRBV7-9 and TRBJ1-2, the complete variable domain is DTGVSQNPRHKITKRGQNVTFRCDPISEHNRLYWYRQTLGQGPEFLTYFQNEAQLEKSRLLSDRFSAERPKGSFSTLEIQRTEQGDSAMYLCASSFLGGDYGYTFGSGTRLTVV.